One and the same sample provided the 17 T cell receptor beta chains below, sequenced in a study of T cell repertoires in cytomegalovirus infection. TCRdb called the reads again in MiXCR, with one record for every CDR3 protein. In the table there are approximately 110,000 distinct CDR3 sequences, roughly 39% of which are singletons. These TCRs' antigens remain unknown. Sequences were derived from CD8+ T cells from cultured PBMCs, sampled from culture after CMV antigen stimulation. The receptors derive from a human donor in good health (CMV status not recorded). Some clones in this sample may be carry-over from other donors' samples.

The chain carries TRBV24-1 and TRBJ1-2; 9 bases match TRBD1. CDR3 size: 15 residues. In germline, CDR1 is KGHDR, CDR2 SFDVKD. V dropped 3 bases and J dropped 5; count of bases not matched to a gene: 6. The CDR3, as DNA: TGTGCCACCAGTGATCCTGACAGGGGGGAGTATGGCTACACCTTC. Its protein is CATSDPDRGEYGYTF.

The CDR3 protein is CASSYGGTQYF. The DNA of the CDR3 is TGTGCCAGCAGTTACGGGGGGACCCAGTACTTC. The V gene is TRBV6-5, the J gene TRBJ2-5, with D perhaps given as TRBD1 or TRBD2 (5 bases each). The ends were cut back, 2 bases at V and 7 bases at J, with 5 bases in the middle. The CDR3 length is 11 residues. Germline CDR1 MNHEY, CDR2 SVGAGI.

The rearrangement joins TRBV12-3 or TRBV12-4 to TRBJ2-3, with D unclear. The CDR3 is 16 amino acids. Trimming left V 3 bases short and J 0 bases short, with 13 bases between. The CDR3 region is CASSLVWSTSTDTQYF. CDR3 nucleotides: TGTGCCAGCAGTTTGGTCTGGAGTACTAGCACAGATACGCAGTATTTT.

V gene TRBV20-1 combines with J gene TRBJ2-1; no clear D. The germline gives CDR1 DFQATT, CDR2 SNEGSKA (reference sequence). V was trimmed by 6 bases and J by 5 bases, leaving 17 bases between them. The CDR3 consists of 14 residues. The CDR3 loop is CSATNGESHNEQFF. The CDR3, as DNA: TGCAGTGCCACCAACGGTGAGAGCCACAATGAGCAGTTCTTC.

V is TRBV12-3 or TRBV12-4 and J is TRBJ1-1, with D uncertain. This CDR3 is built from 12 residues. Deletions cut 7 bases from V and 7 bases from J, with 13 bases between. CDR3 DNA sequence: TGTGCCAGCAACTTGGGTAGCAATGAAGCTTTCTTT. Its translation is CASNLGSNEAFF.

The V call is TRBV7-2, the J call TRBJ1-3, with 7 bases aligning to TRBD1. This CDR3 contains 12 residues. V was clipped by 6 bases and J by 6 bases; unmatched bases: 2. The germline gives CDR1 SGHTA, CDR2 FQGNSA. The CDR3 here is CASSGQENTIYF. CDR3 in DNA: TGTGCCAGCAGTGGACAGGAAAACACCATATATTTT.

The V call is TRBV27, the J call TRBJ1-1; TRBD1 is a possible D gene (5 bases). Germline V gene sequence: CDR1 MNHEY, CDR2 SMNVEV (reference sequence). Trimming cost V 8 bases and J 4 bases, with 17 bases left between them. The CDR3 sequence is 14 residues long. CDR3: CASRYGGEGTEAFF. DNA of the CDR3: TGTGCCAGCCGCTACGGGGGGGAGGGCACTGAAGCTTTCTTT.

The chain is built from TRBV19 and TRBJ2-2; D possibly corresponds to TRBD2 (6 bases). This CDR3 contains 14 residues. Trimming removed 7 bases at V and 3 bases at J, with 12 bases between. Germline CDR1 reads LNHDA; CDR2 reads SQIVND (reference sequence). CDR3 nucleotides: TGTGCCAGTACTACGGGACTCTACACCGGGGAGCTGTTTTTT. Its translation is CASTTGLYTGELFF.

This clonotype appeared a few times. This CDR3 is CASSGPSGGAIYNEQFF. The CDR3 coding sequence is TGTGCCAGCAGCGGACCTAGCGGGGGGGCGATCTACAATGAGCAGTTCTTC. The chain is built from TRBV7-6 and TRBJ2-1, with TRBD2 matching over 12 bases. Germline CDR1 reads SGHVS; CDR2 reads FNYEAQ. V dropped 5 bases and J dropped 3; count of bases not matched to a gene: 8. The CDR3 sequence is 17 residues long. The whole variable domain, remainder taken from reference TRBV7-6 and TRBJ2-1, is GAGVSQSPRYKVTKRGQDVALRCDPISGHVSLYWYRQALGQGPEFLTYFNYEAQQDKSGLPNDRFSAERPEGSISTLTIQRTEQRDSAMYRCASSGPSGGAIYNEQFFGPGTRLTVL.

This chain joins TRBV5-1 and TRBJ2-1; the D is unclear. This CDR3 has 16 amino acids. Trimming took 0 bases from V and 1 from J, leaving 11 bases between them. Germline assignment: CDR1 SGHRS and CDR2 YFSETQ. The CDR3 region is CASSLAPRASYNEQFF. CDR3 coding DNA: TGCGCCAGCAGCTTGGCCCCAAGGGCATCCTACAATGAGCAGTTCTTC.

The chain has TRBV20-1 and TRBJ2-2; possibly TRBD1 or TRBD2 for D (6 bases each). V lost 5 bases and J lost 2, with 18 bases in between. From germline, CDR1 is DFQATT and CDR2 SNEGSKA (reference sequence). The length of the CDR3 is 16 residues. CDR3 sequence reads: CSAGGLEGVNTGELFF. CDR3 sequence (DNA): TGCAGTGCTGGGGGATTGGAGGGGGTTAACACCGGGGAGCTGTTTTTT.

This clonotype was recorded many times. CDR3 sequence: CASSRRPGQLNEKLFF. The CDR3 DNA reads as TGTGCCAGCAGTAGGCGCCCGGGACAGCTTAATGAAAAACTGTTTTTT. This rearrangement joins TRBV6-1 to TRBJ1-4; TRBD1 agrees at 7 bases. The V and J ends lost 5 bases and 4 bases, in that order; junction bases with no gene match: 10. The CDR3 totals 16 residues. Germline V CDR1 and CDR2: MNHNS, SASEGT.

This chain connects TRBV27 to TRBJ1-1; D possibly corresponds to TRBD1 (5 bases). The CDR3 has 15 amino acids. V dropped 2 bases and J dropped 4 bases, with 14 bases sitting between them. The germline gives CDR1 MNHEY, CDR2 SMNVEV (reference sequence). CDR3 in amino acids: CASSLSQGGFTEAFF. The CDR3 coding sequence is TGTGCCAGCAGTTTAAGTCAGGGCGGTTTCACTGAAGCTTTCTTT.

V usage is TRBV6-1 and J usage is TRBJ2-7; TRBD1 aligns across 10 bases. CDR3 length: 16 residues. In germline, CDR1 is MNHNS, CDR2 SASEGT. Trimming at V came to 5 bases and at J to 0 bases, leaving 7 bases not matched to a gene. The CDR3 coding sequence is TGTGCCAGCAGTTACCCGGGACAGGGGCCCTCCTACGAGCAGTACTTC. Its translation is CASSYPGQGPSYEQYF.

The chain joins TRBV7-9 to TRBJ1-1; no definite D call. The CDR3 is made up of 15 amino acids. Germline V lookup: CDR1 SEHNR, CDR2 FQNEAQ (reference sequence). V lost 1 base, J lost 5 bases, and 14 bases lay in between. CDR3 DNA sequence: TGTGCCAGCAGCTTAGGTCCAGGTCGAGGGACTGAAGCTTTCTTT. This translates into CASSLGPGRGTEAFF.

In its sample, this clonotype was seen once. One base away lies a much larger clone, so this may be a sequencing read error. The chain carries TRBV5-1 and TRBJ1-1, with 7 positions matching TRBD1. The CDR3 loop spans 13 amino acids. Trimming removed 4 bases from V and 3 bases from J; junction bases left unmatched: 3. Germline-derived CDR1 and CDR2 are SGHRS and YFSETQ. CDR3 sequence (DNA): TGCGCCAGCAGCGCTACAGGGGACACTGAAGCTTTCTTT. Its protein is CASSATGDTEAFF.

The CDR3 loop reads CASSLGGGGDNEQFF. The CDR3 nucleotides read TGTGCCAGCAGCTTGGGAGGGGGAGGAGACAATGAGCAGTTCTTC. The chain uses TRBV5-4 and TRBJ2-1; D may be TRBD1 or TRBD2 (6 bases each). V was trimmed by 0 bases and J by 5 bases, leaving 12 bases between them. The length of the CDR3 is 15 residues. Germline V gives CDR1 SGHNT, CDR2 YYREEE (reference sequence).